This TCR beta chain appears in the sequencing data of a study of shared clonotypes between healthy human individuals. CDR3 size: 17 residues. J gave up 6 bases and V 1 base, and 6 bases lay outside the gene matches. The germline CDR1 and CDR2 sequences are MGHRA and YSYEKL. Deep-level assay runs were performed. The assay was immunoSEQ multiplex PCR, and TCRdb's table has in-frame clones only and misses some. Here the sample spans roughly 660,000 clones, less than 95% being singletons. The rearrangement links TRBV4-1 to TRBJ2-1; TRBD2 matches at 13 bases. This TCR derives from a young man in good health. Some clones in this sample may be carry-over from other donors' samples. The sequenced sample consisted of memory CD8+ T cells from PBMCs. Subset denoted: CD45RO+ cells pooled with CCR7-negative TemRA cells. The CDR3 nucleotides read TGCGCCAGCAGCCAAGTGGGACTAGCGGGACAAGGCAATGAGCAGTTCTTC. Its protein product is CASSQVGLAGQGNEQFF.